The rows below give T cell receptor beta chains drawn from one sample of a study of T cell responses to AZD1222 COVID-19 vaccine. The assay was immunoSEQ multiplex PCR, and TCRdb's table has in-frame clones only and misses some. The sample contains about 170,000 clones, over 85% of which appear only once. This material consisted of peripheral blood, taken on day 0 of AZD1222 vaccination. All receptors derive from an adult in good health. CDR3s include the opening cysteine and the closing phenylalanine or tryptophan. Fields, in order: CDR3 protein, CDR3 DNA, V gene, D gene, J gene, clone size. A D gene is named only where the DNA matches it firmly. Clone size is not always given. Where it is, it says once, few, many or a class for expanded clones.

CDR3aa: CASSTGTSSSTDTQYF
CDR3nt: TGTGCCAGCAGCACAGGCACTAGCTCTAGCACAGATACGCAGTATTTT
v_gene: TRBV5-6
d_gene: NA
j_gene: TRBJ2-3
abundance: NA

CDR3aa: CATSTRARGIDTQYF
CDR3nt: TGTGCCACCAGCACACGAGCCCGGGGCATCGATACGCAGTATTTT
v_gene: TRBV15
d_gene: NA
j_gene: TRBJ2-3
abundance: NA

CDR3aa: CASSYYGGRETQYF
CDR3nt: TGTGCCAGCAGTTACTACGGGGGGCGGGAGACCCAGTACTTC
v_gene: TRBV6-5
d_gene: NA
j_gene: TRBJ2-5
abundance: NA

CDR3aa: CASSLGGLPQNTEAFF
CDR3nt: TGCGCCAGCAGCTTGGGGGGGCTACCACAGAACACTGAAGCTTTCTTT
v_gene: TRBV5-1
d_gene: NA
j_gene: TRBJ1-1
abundance: once

CDR3aa: CASSQDQVRGMDEQFF
CDR3nt: TGTGCCAGCAGCCAAGATCAGGTCAGGGGCATGGATGAGCAGTTCTTC
v_gene: TRBV3-1/TRBV3-2
d_gene: NA
j_gene: TRBJ2-1
abundance: NA

CDR3aa: CASSLLAGADTQYF
CDR3nt: TGTGCCAGCAGTCTCCTAGCGGGAGCGGATACGCAGTATTTT
v_gene: TRBV6-4
d_gene: TRBD2
j_gene: TRBJ2-3
abundance: once

CDR3aa: CASSYGTGATNEKLFF
CDR3nt: TGCGCCAGCAGCTACGGGACCGGCGCAACTAATGAAAAACTGTTTTTT
v_gene: TRBV5-1
d_gene: NA
j_gene: TRBJ1-4
abundance: once

CDR3aa: CASSRGQGRHYGYTF
CDR3nt: TGTGCCAGTAGTAGAGGACAGGGGCGGCACTATGGCTACACCTTC
v_gene: TRBV19
d_gene: TRBD1
j_gene: TRBJ1-2
abundance: NA

CDR3aa: CASSWDRAYEQYF
CDR3nt: TGTGCCAGCAGTTGGGACAGGGCCTACGAGCAGTACTTC
v_gene: TRBV6-1
d_gene: TRBD1
j_gene: TRBJ2-7
abundance: NA

CDR3aa: CASRLVPGTGGSEQYF
CDR3nt: TGTGCCAGCAGGCTAGTCCCGGGGACAGGGGGGAGCGAGCAGTACTTC
v_gene: TRBV11-2
d_gene: TRBD1
j_gene: TRBJ2-7
abundance: NA

CDR3aa: CAWRGVNTEAFF
CDR3nt: TGTGCCTGGAGGGGGGTGAACACTGAAGCTTTCTTT
v_gene: TRBV30
d_gene: NA
j_gene: TRBJ1-1
abundance: NA

CDR3aa: CASSWALVAGAYEQYF
CDR3nt: TGTGCCAGCAGCTGGGCTCTTGTGGCGGGAGCCTACGAGCAGTACTTC
v_gene: TRBV5-5
d_gene: TRBD2
j_gene: TRBJ2-7
abundance: NA

CDR3aa: CASSSNIILNSPLHF
CDR3nt: TGTGCCAGCTCATCCAACATCATTCTAAATTCACCCCTCCACTTT
v_gene: TRBV18
d_gene: NA
j_gene: TRBJ1-6
abundance: NA

CDR3aa: CASSREGLEGYTF
CDR3nt: TGTGCCAGCTCCCGAGAGGGTTTAGAAGGCTACACCTTC
v_gene: TRBV9
d_gene: NA
j_gene: TRBJ1-2
abundance: NA

CDR3aa: CASSPIGVQETQYF
CDR3nt: TGTGCCAGCAGCCCAATCGGGGTCCAAGAGACCCAGTACTTC
v_gene: TRBV7-9
d_gene: NA
j_gene: TRBJ2-5
abundance: NA

CDR3aa: CATRFAGSNQPQHF
CDR3nt: TGTGCCACCAGATTTGCGGGGAGCAATCAGCCCCAGCATTTT
v_gene: TRBV6-5
d_gene: NA
j_gene: TRBJ1-5
abundance: NA

CDR3aa: CASSKTRGQVSGNTIYF
CDR3nt: TGTGCCAGCAGCAAAACTCGGGGACAGGTCTCTGGAAACACCATATATTTT
v_gene: TRBV11-2
d_gene: TRBD1
j_gene: TRBJ1-3
abundance: NA

CDR3aa: CASSQGQQNTIYF
CDR3nt: TGTGCCAGCAGCCAGGGACAGCAAAACACCATATATTTT
v_gene: TRBV11-2
d_gene: TRBD1
j_gene: TRBJ1-3
abundance: once

CDR3aa: CASSYRSGQRGGAYEQYF
CDR3nt: TGTGCCAGCAGTTACAGAAGCGGTCAAAGAGGGGGAGCCTACGAGCAGTACTTC
v_gene: TRBV6-2/TRBV6-3
d_gene: NA
j_gene: TRBJ2-7
abundance: NA

CDR3aa: CASSFLAGGNTEAFF
CDR3nt: TGCGCCAGCAGCTTTCTCGCAGGGGGAAACACTGAAGCTTTCTTT
v_gene: TRBV5-1
d_gene: TRBD1
j_gene: TRBJ1-1
abundance: NA

CDR3aa: CASSLRGLRGEGTEAFF
CDR3nt: TGTGCCAGCAGCTTGAGAGGTTTAAGGGGGGAGGGCACTGAAGCTTTCTTT
v_gene: TRBV5-5
d_gene: NA
j_gene: TRBJ1-1
abundance: NA

CDR3aa: CASGLQGQLNTEAFF
CDR3nt: TGCGCCAGCGGTCTCCAAGGACAGCTGAACACTGAAGCTTTCTTT
v_gene: TRBV5-1
d_gene: NA
j_gene: TRBJ1-1
abundance: NA

CDR3aa: CASSNTGYEQYF
CDR3nt: TGTGCCAGCAGTAACACCGGTTACGAGCAGTACTTC
v_gene: TRBV6-2/TRBV6-3
d_gene: NA
j_gene: TRBJ2-7
abundance: NA

CDR3aa: CVAEKGSNTEAFF
CDR3nt: TGTGTCGCGGAGAAGGGGTCGAACACTGAAGCTTTCTTT
v_gene: TRBV30
d_gene: NA
j_gene: TRBJ1-1
abundance: NA

CDR3aa: CASSFRVDGELFF
CDR3nt: TGCGCCAGCAGCTTCAGAGTAGACGGGGAGCTGTTTTTT
v_gene: TRBV5-1
d_gene: NA
j_gene: TRBJ2-2
abundance: NA

CDR3aa: CASSRAPTVNNEQFF
CDR3nt: TGTGCCAGCAGCCGAGCCCCGACGGTTAACAATGAGCAGTTCTTC
v_gene: TRBV4-2
d_gene: NA
j_gene: TRBJ2-1
abundance: NA

CDR3aa: CSVPGTATNYGYTF
CDR3nt: TGCAGCGTTCCCGGGACAGCCACTAACTATGGCTACACCTTC
v_gene: TRBV29-1
d_gene: TRBD1
j_gene: TRBJ1-2
abundance: few

CDR3aa: CASSRIGKPPEAFF
CDR3nt: TGTGCCAGCAGCCGAATTGGGAAACCACCTGAAGCTTTCTTT
v_gene: TRBV14
d_gene: NA
j_gene: TRBJ1-1
abundance: NA

CDR3aa: CASRKWTVNTEAFF
CDR3nt: TGTGCCAGCAGAAAATGGACGGTGAACACTGAAGCTTTCTTT
v_gene: TRBV11-2
d_gene: NA
j_gene: TRBJ1-1
abundance: NA